These T cell receptor beta chains were read from a single sample in a study of chemoradiotherapy in HPV16-positive cancers. Only in-frame clones appear in the TCRdb table, and some are missing; sequencing was by immunoSEQ multiplex PCR. The sample lists nearly 5,000 clones; about 96% were seen once. The sample consisted of tumor tissue, taken from a patient who underwent chemoradiotherapy. The receptor source for this set is a human donor with HPV-associated anogenital cancer. Both conserved end residues are part of each CDR3. D genes are given only for firm matches. Where a row states a size, it is once, few, many or the class of an expanded clone; other rows omit it.

v_call	j_call	cdr3_length	d_call	clone_size	cdr3_aa	cdr3_nt
TRBV6-1	TRBJ2-5	17	.	.	CASSEGLVGQIQETQYF	TGTGCCAGCAGTGAAGGGTTAGTAGGACAGATACAAGAGACCCAGTACTTC
TRBV11-3	TRBJ2-5	17	.	.	CASSHSPWAGQQETQYF	TGTGCCAGCAGCCATTCTCCTTGGGCAGGACAACAAGAGACCCAGTACTTC
TRBV11-3	TRBJ2-5	15	TRBD1	.	CASSHGQGAQETQYF	TGTGCCAGCAGTCACGGACAGGGCGCCCAAGAGACCCAGTACTTC
TRBV9	TRBJ2-7	15	.	.	CASSVASDMAYEQYF	TGTGCCAGCAGCGTAGCTTCTGACATGGCCTACGAGCAGTACTTC
TRBV5-4	TRBJ1-1	15	TRBD1	.	CASSSVRGRGAEAFF	TGTGCCAGCAGCTCGGTCAGGGGGCGCGGCGCTGAAGCTTTCTTT
TRBV6-1	TRBJ2-3	17	.	.	CASSGLGAGEDTDTQYF	TGTGCCAGCAGTGGACTGGGGGCAGGGGAAGACACAGATACGCAGTATTTT
TRBV30	TRBJ2-3	21	TRBD2	.	CAWSVGVVGLAGGPTTDTQYF	TGTGCCTGGAGTGTGGGAGTGGTGGGACTAGCGGGAGGGCCTACCACAGATACGCAGTATTTT
TRBV13	TRBJ2-7	13	TRBD1	once	CASSIDRGGEQYF	TGTGCCAGCAGCATCGACAGGGGGGGCGAGCAGTACTTC
TRBV11-2	TRBJ2-7	15	TRBD1	.	CASSLGGQFLHEQYF	TGTGCCAGCAGCTTAGGGGGACAGTTTCTCCACGAGCAGTACTTC
TRBV21-1	TRBJ2-7	14	.	.	CASSKGSLGYEQYF	TGTGCCAGCAGCAAAGGGTCCCTCGGGTACGAGCAGTACTTC
TRBV11-2	TRBJ2-5	12	.	.	CASSPYQETQYF	TGTGCCAGCAGCCCGTATCAAGAGACCCAGTACTTC
TRBV30	TRBJ2-1	15	TRBD2	.	CAWSLGLAAYNEQFF	TGTGCCTGGAGTCTGGGACTAGCGGCTTACAATGAGCAGTTCTTC
TRBV5-5	TRBJ1-2	13	.	once	CASSLGTNYGYTF	TGTGCCAGCAGCTTGGGAACTAACTATGGCTACACCTTC
TRBV7-6	TRBJ2-5	12	.	.	CASSLVEETQYF	TGTGCCAGCAGCTTAGTTGAGGAGACCCAGTACTTC
TRBV30	TRBJ1-2	15	.	.	CAWSVQGGAIDGYTF	TGTGCCTGGAGTGTACAAGGGGGGGCCATCGATGGCTACACCTTC
TRBV6-5	TRBJ1-2	15	TRBD1	.	CASRGQGAQNYGYTF	TGTGCCAGCAGGGGACAGGGGGCGCAGAACTATGGCTACACCTTC
TRBV6-1	TRBJ1-4	12	.	.	CASRLAQEKLFF	TGTGCCAGCAGATTAGCGCAGGAAAAACTGTTTTTT
TRBV11-3	TRBJ1-1	15	.	.	CASSGRTAFYTEAFF	TGTGCCAGCAGCGGAAGGACCGCCTTCTACACTGAAGCTTTCTTT
TRBV28	TRBJ1-3	15	.	.	CASSLEQFSGNTIYF	TGTGCCAGCAGTTTAGAACAGTTTTCTGGAAACACCATATATTTT
TRBV4-3	TRBJ2-1	15	.	.	CASSQDTDPYNEQFF	TGCGCCAGCAGCCAAGATACGGACCCCTACAATGAGCAGTTCTTC
TRBV19	TRBJ2-2	14	TRBD1	.	CASRGTGNTGELFF	TGTGCCAGTAGAGGGACAGGGAACACCGGGGAGCTGTTTTTT
TRBV6-5	TRBJ1-1	13	.	.	CASGDYMDTEAFF	TGTGCCAGCGGCGACTACATGGACACTGAAGCTTTCTTT
TRBV10-3	TRBJ2-7	16	TRBD1	.	CAISDSTPGQGLEQYF	TGTGCCATCAGTGACTCGACCCCGGGACAGGGGCTCGAGCAGTACTTC
TRBV5-1	TRBJ2-7	15	TRBD2	.	CASSFLLAGGSEQYF	TGCGCCAGCAGCTTCCTGCTAGCGGGAGGTTCCGAGCAGTACTTC
TRBV28	TRBJ1-1	15	.	.	CASSLTGRAQSEAFF	TGTGCCAGCAGTTTAACGGGGCGTGCGCAGTCTGAAGCTTTCTTT
TRBV7-2	TRBJ2-5	13	.	.	CASSSNPQETQYF	TGTGCCAGCAGCTCAAACCCCCAAGAGACCCAGTACTTC
TRBV18	TRBJ2-6	18	.	.	CASSPRSGRSSGANVLTF	TGTGCCAGCTCACCACGCAGCGGACGAAGCTCTGGGGCCAACGTCCTGACTTTC